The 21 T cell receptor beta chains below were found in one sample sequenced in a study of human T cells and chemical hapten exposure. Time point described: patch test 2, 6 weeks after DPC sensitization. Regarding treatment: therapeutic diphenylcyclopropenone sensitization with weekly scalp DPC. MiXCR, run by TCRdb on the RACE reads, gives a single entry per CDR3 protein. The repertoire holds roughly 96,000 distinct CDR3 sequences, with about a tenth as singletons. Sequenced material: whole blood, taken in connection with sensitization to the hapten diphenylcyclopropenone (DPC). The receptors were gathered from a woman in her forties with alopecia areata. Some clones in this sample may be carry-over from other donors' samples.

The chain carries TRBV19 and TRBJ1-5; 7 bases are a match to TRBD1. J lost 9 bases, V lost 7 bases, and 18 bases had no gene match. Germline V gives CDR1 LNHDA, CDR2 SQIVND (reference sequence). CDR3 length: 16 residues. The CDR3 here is CASILTGTAFGRPQHF. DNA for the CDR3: TGTGCCAGTATTCTTACCGGGACAGCTTTTGGTCGGCCCCAGCATTTT.

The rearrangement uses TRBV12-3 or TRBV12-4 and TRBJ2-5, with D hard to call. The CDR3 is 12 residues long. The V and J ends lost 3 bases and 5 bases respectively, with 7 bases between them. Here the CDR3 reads CASSFFGETQYF. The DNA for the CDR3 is TGTGCCAGCAGTTTTTTTGGGGAGACCCAGTACTTC.

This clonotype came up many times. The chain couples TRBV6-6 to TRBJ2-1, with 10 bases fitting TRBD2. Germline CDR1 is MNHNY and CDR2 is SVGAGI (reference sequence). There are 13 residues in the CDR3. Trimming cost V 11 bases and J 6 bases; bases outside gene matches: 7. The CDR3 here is CAASSGSINEQFF. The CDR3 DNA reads TGTGCCGCCTCTAGCGGGAGTATCAATGAGCAGTTCTTC.

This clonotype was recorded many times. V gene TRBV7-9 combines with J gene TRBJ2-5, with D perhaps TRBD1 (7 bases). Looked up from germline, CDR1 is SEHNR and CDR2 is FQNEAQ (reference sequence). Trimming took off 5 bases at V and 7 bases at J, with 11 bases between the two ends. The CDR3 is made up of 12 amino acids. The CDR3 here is CASSTGEVTQYF. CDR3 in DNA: TGTGCCAGCAGCACAGGGGAGGTGACCCAGTACTTC. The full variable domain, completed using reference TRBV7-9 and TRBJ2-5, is DTGVSQNPRHKITKRGQNVTFRCDPISEHNRLYWYRQTLGQGPEFLTYFQNEAQLEKSRLLSDRFSAERPKGSFSTLEIQRTEQGDSAMYLCASSTGEVTQYFGPGTRLLVL.

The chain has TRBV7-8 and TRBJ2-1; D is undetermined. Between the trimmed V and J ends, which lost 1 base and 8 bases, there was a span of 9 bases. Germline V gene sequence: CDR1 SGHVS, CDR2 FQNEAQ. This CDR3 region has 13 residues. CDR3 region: CASSLDWKYEQFF. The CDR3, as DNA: TGTGCCAGCAGCTTAGACTGGAAGTATGAGCAGTTCTTC.

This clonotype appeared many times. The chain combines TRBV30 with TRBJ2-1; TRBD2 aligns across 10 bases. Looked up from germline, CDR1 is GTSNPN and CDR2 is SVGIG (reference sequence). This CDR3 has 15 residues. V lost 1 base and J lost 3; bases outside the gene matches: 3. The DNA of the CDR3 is TGTGCCTGGAGTGCCGGGACTAGCGACTACAATGAGCAGTTCTTC. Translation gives CAWSAGTSDYNEQFF.

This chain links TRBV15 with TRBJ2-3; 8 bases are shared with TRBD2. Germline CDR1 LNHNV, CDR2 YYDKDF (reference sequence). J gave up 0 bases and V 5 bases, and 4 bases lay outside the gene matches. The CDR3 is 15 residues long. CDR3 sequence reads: CATSGGLVSTDTQYF. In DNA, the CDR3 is TGTGCCACCAGCGGGGGACTAGTCAGCACAGATACGCAGTATTTT.

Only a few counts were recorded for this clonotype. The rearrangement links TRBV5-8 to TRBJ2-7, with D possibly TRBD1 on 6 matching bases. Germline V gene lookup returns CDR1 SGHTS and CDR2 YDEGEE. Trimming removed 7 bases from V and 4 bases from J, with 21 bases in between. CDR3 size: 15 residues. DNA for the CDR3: TGTGCCAGCCGCCGTTTGCTGACAGGAGCGTACGAGCAGTACTTC. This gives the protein CASRRLLTGAYEQYF.

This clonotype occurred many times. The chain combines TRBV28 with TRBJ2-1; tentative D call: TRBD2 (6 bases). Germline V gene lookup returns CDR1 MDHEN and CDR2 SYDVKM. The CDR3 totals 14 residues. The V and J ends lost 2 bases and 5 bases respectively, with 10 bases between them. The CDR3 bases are TGTGCCAGCAGTTTACTAGCGTCACACAATGAGCAGTTCTTC. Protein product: CASSLLASHNEQFF.

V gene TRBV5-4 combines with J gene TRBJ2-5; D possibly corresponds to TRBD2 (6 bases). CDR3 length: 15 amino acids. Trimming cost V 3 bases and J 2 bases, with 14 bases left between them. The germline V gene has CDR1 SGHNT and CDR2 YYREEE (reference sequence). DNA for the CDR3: TGTGCCAGCAGCTCCAGCGGGTACGCACAAGAGACCCAGTACTTC. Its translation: CASSSSGYAQETQYF.

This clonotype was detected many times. In DNA form, the CDR3 reads TGTGCCACCAGCAGAGATACGACTAGCGGGAGAGAGACCCAGTACTTC. Translated, it gives CATSRDTTSGRETQYF. V and J are TRBV15 and TRBJ2-5, with 12 nucleotides matching TRBD2. J was trimmed by 4 bases and V by 0 bases; bases with no gene match: 3. The CDR3 sequence is 16 residues long. Germline V gene sequence: CDR1 LNHNV, CDR2 YYDKDF (reference sequence).

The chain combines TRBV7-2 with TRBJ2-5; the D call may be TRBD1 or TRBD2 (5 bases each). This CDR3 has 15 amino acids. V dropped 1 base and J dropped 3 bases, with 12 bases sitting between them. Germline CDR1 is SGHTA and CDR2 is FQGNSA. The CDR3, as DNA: TGTGCCAGCAGCTTAGGAGGGGCGCTGAAAGAGACCCAGTACTTC. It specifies CASSLGGALKETQYF.

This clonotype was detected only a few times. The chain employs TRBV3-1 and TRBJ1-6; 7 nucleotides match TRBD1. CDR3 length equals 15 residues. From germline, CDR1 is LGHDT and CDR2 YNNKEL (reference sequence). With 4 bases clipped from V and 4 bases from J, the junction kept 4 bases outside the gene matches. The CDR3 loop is CASSPYRGYNSPLHF. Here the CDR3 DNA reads TGTGCCAGCAGCCCTTACAGGGGTTATAATTCACCCCTCCACTTT. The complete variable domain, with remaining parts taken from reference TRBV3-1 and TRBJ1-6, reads DTAVSQTPKYLVTQMGNDKSIKCEQNLGHDTMYWYKQDSKKFLKIMFSYNNKELIINETVPNRFSPKSPDKAHLNLHINSLELGDSAVYFCASSPYRGYNSPLHFGNGTRLTVT.

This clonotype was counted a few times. The CDR3: CASSFSGQGQPQHF. The CDR3 DNA follows: TGTGCCAGCAGTTTCTCGGGACAGGGACAGCCCCAGCATTTT. The rearrangement uses TRBV27 and TRBJ1-5; 9 bases agree with TRBD1. V dropped 3 bases and J dropped 7; count of bases not matched to a gene: 4. The CDR3 consists of 14 residues. CDR1 MNHEY and CDR2 SMNVEV come from the germline V gene (reference sequence).

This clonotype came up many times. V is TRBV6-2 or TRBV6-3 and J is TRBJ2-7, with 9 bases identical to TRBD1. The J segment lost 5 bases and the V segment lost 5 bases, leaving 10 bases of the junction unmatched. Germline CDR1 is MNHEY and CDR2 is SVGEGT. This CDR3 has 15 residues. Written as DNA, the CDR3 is TGTGCCAGCAGTACCCCGACAGGGGGAAAGAACGAGCAGTACTTC. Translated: CASSTPTGGKNEQYF.

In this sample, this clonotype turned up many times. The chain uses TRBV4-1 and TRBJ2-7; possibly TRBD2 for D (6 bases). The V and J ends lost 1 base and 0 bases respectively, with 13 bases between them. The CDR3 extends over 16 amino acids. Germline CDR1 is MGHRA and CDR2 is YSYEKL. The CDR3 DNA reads TGCGCCAGCAGCCAAGTGATGGTAGCGGACTCCTACGAGCAGTACTTC. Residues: CASSQVMVADSYEQYF.

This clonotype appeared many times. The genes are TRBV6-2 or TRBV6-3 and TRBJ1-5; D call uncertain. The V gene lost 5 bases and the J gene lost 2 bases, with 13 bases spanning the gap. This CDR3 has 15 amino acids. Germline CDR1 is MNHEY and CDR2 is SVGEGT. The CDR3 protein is CASSADVLGNQPQHF. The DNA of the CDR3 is TGTGCCAGCAGTGCCGACGTATTGGGCAATCAGCCCCAGCATTTT.

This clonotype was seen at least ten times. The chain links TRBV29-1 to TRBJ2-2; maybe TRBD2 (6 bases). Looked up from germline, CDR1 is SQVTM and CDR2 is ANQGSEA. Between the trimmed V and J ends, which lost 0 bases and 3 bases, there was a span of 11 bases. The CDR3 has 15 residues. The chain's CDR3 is CSVEDHASDTGELFF. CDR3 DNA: TGCAGCGTTGAAGATCATGCTAGCGACACCGGGGAGCTGTTTTTT.

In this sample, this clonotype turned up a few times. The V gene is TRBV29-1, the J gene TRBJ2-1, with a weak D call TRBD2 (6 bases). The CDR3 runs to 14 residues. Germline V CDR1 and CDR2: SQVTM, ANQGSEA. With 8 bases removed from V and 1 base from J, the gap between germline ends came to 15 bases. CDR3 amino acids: CSTRGTGSYNEQFF. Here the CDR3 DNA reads TGCAGCACCCGGGGGACGGGTTCCTACAATGAGCAGTTCTTC.

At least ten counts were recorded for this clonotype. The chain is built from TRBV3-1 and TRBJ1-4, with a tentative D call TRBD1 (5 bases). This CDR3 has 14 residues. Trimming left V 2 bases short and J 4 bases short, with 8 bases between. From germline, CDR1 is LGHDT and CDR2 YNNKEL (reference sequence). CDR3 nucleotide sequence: TGTGCCAGCAGCCAACAAAGGGGTAATGAAAAACTGTTTTTT. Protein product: CASSQQRGNEKLFF.

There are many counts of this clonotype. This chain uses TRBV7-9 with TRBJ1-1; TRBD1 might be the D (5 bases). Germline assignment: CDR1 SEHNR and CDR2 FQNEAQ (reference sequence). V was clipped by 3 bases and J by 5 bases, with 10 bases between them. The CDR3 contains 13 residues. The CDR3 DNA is TGTGCCAGCAGCTTTGGCGGGACTACTGAAGCTTTCTTT. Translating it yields CASSFGGTTEAFF.